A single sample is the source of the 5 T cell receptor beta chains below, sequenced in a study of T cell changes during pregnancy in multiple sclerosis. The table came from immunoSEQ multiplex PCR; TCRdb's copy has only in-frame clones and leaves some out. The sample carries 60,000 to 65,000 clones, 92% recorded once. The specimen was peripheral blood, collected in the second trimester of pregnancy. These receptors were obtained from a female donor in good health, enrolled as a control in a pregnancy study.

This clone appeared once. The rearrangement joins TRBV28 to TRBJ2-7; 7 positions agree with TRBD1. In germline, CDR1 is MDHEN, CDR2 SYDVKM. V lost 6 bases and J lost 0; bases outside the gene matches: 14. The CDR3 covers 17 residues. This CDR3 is CASSSTRTGQSSYEQYF. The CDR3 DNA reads TGTGCCAGCAGCAGTACTCGGACAGGACAAAGCTCCTACGAGCAGTACTTC. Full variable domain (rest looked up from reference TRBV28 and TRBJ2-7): DVKVTQSSRYLVKRTGEKVFLECVQDMDHENMFWYRQDPGLGLRLIYFSYDVKMKEKGDIPEGYSVSREKKERFSLILESASTNQTSMYLCASSSTRTGQSSYEQYFGPGTRLTVT.

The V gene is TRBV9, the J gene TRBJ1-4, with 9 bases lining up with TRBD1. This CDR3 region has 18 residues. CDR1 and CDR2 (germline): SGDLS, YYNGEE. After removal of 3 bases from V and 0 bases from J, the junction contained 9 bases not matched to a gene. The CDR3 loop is CASSERGTGSATNEKLFF. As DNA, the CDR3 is TGTGCCAGCAGCGAAAGGGGGACAGGGTCTGCAACTAATGAAAAACTGTTTTTT. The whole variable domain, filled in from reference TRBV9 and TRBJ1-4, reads DSGVTQTPKHLITATGQRVTLRCSPRSGDLSVYWYQQSLDQGLQFLIQYYNGEERAKGNILERFSAQQFPDLHSELNLSSLELGDSALYFCASSERGTGSATNEKLFFGSGTQLSVL.

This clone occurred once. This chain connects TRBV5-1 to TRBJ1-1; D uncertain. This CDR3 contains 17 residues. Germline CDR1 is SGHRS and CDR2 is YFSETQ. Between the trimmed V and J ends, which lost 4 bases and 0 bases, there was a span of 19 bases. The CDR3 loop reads CASSPKRSLFMNTEAFF. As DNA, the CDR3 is TGCGCCAGCAGCCCAAAAAGGAGTTTATTCATGAACACTGAAGCTTTCTTT.

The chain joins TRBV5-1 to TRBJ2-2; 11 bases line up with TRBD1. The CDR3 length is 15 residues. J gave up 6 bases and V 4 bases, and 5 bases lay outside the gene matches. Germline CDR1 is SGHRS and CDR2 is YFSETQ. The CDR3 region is CASSRTGGLSGELFF. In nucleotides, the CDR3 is TGCGCCAGCAGCCGGACAGGGGGCCTCTCCGGGGAGCTGTTTTTT.

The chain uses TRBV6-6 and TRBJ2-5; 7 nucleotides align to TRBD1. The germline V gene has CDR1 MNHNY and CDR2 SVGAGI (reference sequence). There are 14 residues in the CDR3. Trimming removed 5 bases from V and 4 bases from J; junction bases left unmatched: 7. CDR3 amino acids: CASSLTGVPETQYF. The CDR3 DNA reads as TGTGCCAGCAGTCTTACAGGGGTTCCAGAGACCCAGTACTTC.